The rows below give T cell receptor beta chains drawn from one sample of a study of cytomegalovirus exposure and HLA in healthy donors. Produced via immunoSEQ multiplex PCR; TCRdb's table is partial and in-frame only. The sample lists 150,000 to 200,000 clones, around 90% seen once, with under 2% in the top ten. The specimen sequenced was PBMCs. Receptors were obtained from a woman between 18 and 29 years old in good health and CMV-seronegative. The CDR3 runs from the conserved cysteine through the conserved F or W. Each record gives: V gene, J gene, D gene, clone size, CDR3 DNA, CDR3 protein. D genes are given only for firm matches. Some rows have no size entry. The others give once, few or many, or a class for an expanded clone.

TRBV28	TRBJ1-5	TRBD1	-	TGTGCCAGCAGACCCCCGGGACAGGGCCGCCAGCCCCAGCATTTT	CASRPPGQGRQPQHF
TRBV27	TRBJ1-6	TRBD1	-	TGTGCCAGCAGTTCCCAGACAGGGAAGGATTCACCCCTCCACTTT	CASSSQTGKDSPLHF
TRBV30	TRBJ2-7	TRBD2	-	TGTGCCTGGAGTGCGGCCGGGAGGGAGCAGTACTTC	CAWSAAGREQYF
TRBV7-2	TRBJ2-7	-	-	TGTGCCAGCAGCTCGATGGAAAGAGGAAGCGAGCAGTACTTC	CASSSMERGSEQYF
TRBV9	TRBJ2-1	TRBD2	once	TGTGCCAGCAGCGTTAGCGGGGTAAGCTACAATGAGCAGTTCTTC	CASSVSGVSYNEQFF
TRBV19	TRBJ1-2	-	-	TGTGCCAGTAGATTGAAGAGAGACTATGGCTACACCTTC	CASRLKRDYGYTF
TRBV6-4	TRBJ2-1	TRBD1	-	TGTGCCAGCAGTGACTCGACAGGGCTCTACAATGAGCAGTTCTTC	CASSDSTGLYNEQFF
TRBV12-2	TRBJ1-2	-	-	TGTGCAAGTCGCTTTCACCTACGGGGAAATGGCTACACCTTC	CASRFHLRGNGYTF
TRBV5-6	TRBJ2-5	TRBD2	-	TGTGCCAGCAGCTTGGGGGCGGGGGTAAGAGAGACCCAGTACTTC	CASSLGAGVRETQYF
TRBV6-5	TRBJ1-1	TRBD1	-	TGTGCCAGCAGCCGGACAGGCCGTGGAACTGAAGCTTTCTTT	CASSRTGRGTEAFF
TRBV28	TRBJ1-2	-	-	TGTGCCAGCAGGGGGACTCAGTATGGCTACACCTTC	CASRGTQYGYTF
TRBV25-1	TRBJ2-1	-	few	TGTGCCACTGCCTTCCTTTCTAGCGACTCCTACAATGAGCAGTTCTTC	CATAFLSSDSYNEQFF
TRBV10-3	TRBJ1-2	TRBD1	-	TGTGCCATCAGTCCACAGGACAGGGGACATGGCTACACCTTC	CAISPQDRGHGYTF
TRBV11-2	TRBJ2-5	-	-	TGTGCCAGCAGTGGGGGAAAGGGGGACCAGTACTTC	CASSGGKGDQYF
TRBV2	TRBJ1-5	-	-	TGTGCCAGCAGTGGGCAGACAAATCAGCCCCAGCATTTT	CASSGQTNQPQHF
TRBV30	TRBJ2-5	-	once	TGTGCCTGGAGTAGTAGACAGCCCCAAGAGACCCAGTACTTC	CAWSSRQPQETQYF
TRBV7-2	TRBJ2-1	-	-	TGTGCCAGCAGCAACACCAATGAGCAGTTCTTC	CASSNTNEQFF
TRBV27	TRBJ2-3	TRBD1	-	TGTGCCAGCAGAGGACAGGGATCAGATACGCAGTATTTT	CASRGQGSDTQYF
TRBV4-1	TRBJ2-7	-	once	TGCGCCAGCTCTCCCCTGGGGCTAGCGTACGAGCAGTACTTC	CASSPLGLAYEQYF
TRBV5-1	TRBJ2-3	-	-	TGCGCCAGCAATAAGCGGGCTAGCTCGGATACGCAGTATTTT	CASNKRASSDTQYF
TRBV7-2	TRBJ1-5	-	-	TGTGCCAGCAGTCTGAAAACAGGTAATCAGCCCCAGCATTTT	CASSLKTGNQPQHF
TRBV6-5	TRBJ1-2	TRBD1	once	TGTGCCAGCAGTTACTCGGGGGACAGGGGAGATGGCTACACCTTC	CASSYSGDRGDGYTF
TRBV19	TRBJ1-2	TRBD1	-	TGTGCCTCGAGGGGCAGGGGGCCCTATGGCTACACCTTC	CASRGRGPYGYTF
TRBV27	TRBJ2-1	TRBD1	-	TGTGCCAGCAAAACTATCGGGACAGGGTACAATGAGCAGTTCTTC	CASKTIGTGYNEQFF
TRBV7-9	TRBJ1-3	-	-	TGTGCCAGCAGCCCTAGCTCTGGAAACACCATATATTTT	CASSPSSGNTIYF
TRBV6-1	TRBJ1-1	TRBD1	-	TGTGCCAGCAGTCAACAGGGGGGCACTGAAGCTTTCTTT	CASSQQGGTEAFF
TRBV7-9	TRBJ2-3	-	-	TGTGCCAGCAGCTTAAGCCCTAGCACAGATACGCAGTATTTT	CASSLSPSTDTQYF
TRBV18	TRBJ2-7	TRBD1	-	TGTGCCAGCTCACCACCCCCGGGACAGGGCTACGAGCAGTACTTC	CASSPPPGQGYEQYF
TRBV2	TRBJ1-1	-	few	TGTGCCAGCAGTGAAGGGGCAGCGAACACTGAAGCTTTCTTT	CASSEGAANTEAFF
TRBV2	TRBJ2-1	TRBD2	-	TGTGCCAGCAGTGTTGCCATACTAGCGGGAGTGTGGAATGAGCAGTTCTTC	CASSVAILAGVWNEQFF
TRBV15	TRBJ1-1	-	-	TGTGCCACCAGCAGAGATAAGACCCCGGGGGAAGCTTTCTTT	CATSRDKTPGEAFF
TRBV15	TRBJ2-7	TRBD2	-	TGTGCCACCAGCATGTTCCCCGGGACTAGCGGCTACGAGCAGTACTTC	CATSMFPGTSGYEQYF
TRBV7-2	TRBJ1-6	-	-	TGTGCCAGCAGCTTAGAAGTCACACTGGGAGGGGTCCACTTT	CASSLEVTLGGVHF
TRBV7-9	TRBJ1-1	-	-	TGTGCCAGCAGCCCCCTCGGGGGAGAAGCTTTCTTT	CASSPLGGEAFF
TRBV9	TRBJ2-1	-	-	TGTGCCAGCAGCGCCGACTCATACAATGAGCAGTTCTTC	CASSADSYNEQFF
TRBV11-1	TRBJ2-7	TRBD1	-	TGTGCCAGCAGCTCACTCTCCGGGACAGGGCCCTCCTACGAGCAGTACTTC	CASSSLSGTGPSYEQYF
TRBV10-3	TRBJ2-7	-	-	TGTGCCACCAGTGAGGGTGGCGGGGCCTACGAGCAGTACTTC	CATSEGGGAYEQYF
TRBV5-1	TRBJ2-3	TRBD2	-	TGCGCCAGCAGAAGGACTAGCGGGATATCAGATACGCAGTATTTT	CASRRTSGISDTQYF
TRBV6-6	TRBJ1-2	-	-	TGTGCCAGCAGTTTTGGACAGCCGAATGGCTACACCTTC	CASSFGQPNGYTF
TRBV14	TRBJ1-2	-	-	TGTGCCAGCAGCCAAGGAAGTTGGATACGGAGTGGCTACACCTTC	CASSQGSWIRSGYTF